This T cell receptor (beta chain) emerged from a study of blood T cell repertoires in COVID-19. Study details: COVID-19 samples collected from the United States, Italy and Spain covered acute and convalescent phases. From T cells, B-cell-depleted T cells, or PBMCs came the material, which was cDNA or gDNA.

This clone came up once. Original processing notes: The assay estimated nucleated cells by amplifying reference gene primers. Repertoires were generated with immunoSEQ multiplex PCR, while TCRdb's copy carries only in-frame clones and drops some. That table supplies the V and J calls and clone size; D and trimming were determined from the DNA. The sample carries 300,000 to 400,000 clones, 88% recorded once. Seattle patient enrollment occurred during active infection, with longitudinal follow-up thereafter. Sequenced material: peripheral blood. The source is a woman in her thirties with COVID-19, enrolled during active disease.

CDR3 sequence (DNA): TGCGCCAGCAGCGAAGGGATGGGCGGGGGCAACAATGAGCAGTTCTTC. Protein product: CASSEGMGGGNNEQFF. The chain recombines TRBV4-3 with TRBJ2-1; D perhaps matches TRBD2 (7 bases). The CDR3 length is 16 residues. V was trimmed by 5 bases and J by 5 bases, leaving 19 bases between them. Germline lookup yields CDR1 LGHNA and CDR2 YSLEER.